A single sample gave rise to the 14 T cell receptor beta chains below, sequenced in a study of blood T cell repertoires in COVID-19. Data came from immunoSEQ multiplex PCR; TCRdb stores just in-frame clones and leaves some out. In the table there are approximately 170,000 clones, about 88% of which are singletons. Sequencing used peripheral blood. The receptors originated from a man under 40 with acute or convalescent COVID-19.

This chain joins TRBV30 and TRBJ2-3, with TRBD2 matching over 7 bases. V lost 2 bases, J lost 2 bases, and 13 bases stayed unmatched. The CDR3 is 17 amino acids. Per the germline V gene, CDR1 is GTSNPN and CDR2 is SVGIG (reference sequence). The CDR3 sequence is CAWSTKTAGLLTDTQYF. CDR3 coding DNA: TGTGCCTGGAGTACTAAAACTGCGGGACTACTCACAGATACGCAGTATTTT.

The V gene is TRBV27, the J gene TRBJ1-4; the D gene is possibly TRBD1 (6 bases). Trimming pared 1 base from V and 8 bases from J, leaving 17 bases between. This CDR3 contains 16 residues. Germline values: CDR1 MNHEY, CDR2 SMNVEV (reference sequence). Written as DNA, the CDR3 is TGTGCCAGCAGTTTATTCACGGGTGTAGGGGGAGAAAAACTGTTTTTT. It codes for CASSLFTGVGGEKLFF.

This chain links TRBV4-1 with TRBJ2-3; 10 nucleotides agree with TRBD2. After removal of 8 bases from V and 2 bases from J, the junction contained 7 bases not matched to a gene. Germline CDR1 and CDR2: MGHRA and YSYEKL. The CDR3 has 15 residues. This CDR3 reads CASSSGRANTDTQYF. CDR3 bases: TGCGCCAGCTCGAGCGGGAGGGCCAACACAGATACGCAGTATTTT.

The rearrangement joins TRBV6-4 to TRBJ2-1; the match to TRBD2 covers 12 bases. Per germline, CDR1 MRHNA and CDR2 SNTAGT. V trimming: 3 bases; J trimming: 7 bases; junction bases outside the gene matches: 4. This CDR3 has 15 amino acids. The CDR3 region is CASSEASGGVNEQFF. The CDR3 region has the DNA TGTGCCAGCAGTGAGGCTAGCGGGGGGGTGAATGAGCAGTTCTTC.

This clone was recorded once. CDR3: CARTSESTEAFF. Here the CDR3 DNA reads TGTGCCAGAACCTCGGAGAGCACTGAAGCTTTCTTT. The chain has TRBV2 and TRBJ1-1; no definite D call. In germline, CDR1 is SNHLY, CDR2 FYNNEI. The CDR3 is 12 amino acids. The V end lost 9 bases, the J end lost 4 bases, and 12 bases lay between the germline ends.

The chain employs TRBV30 and TRBJ1-2, with a weak D call TRBD1 (5 bases). Trimming shortened V by 4 bases and J by 5 bases, and 17 bases separated the two germline ends. Per germline, CDR1 GTSNPN and CDR2 SVGIG (reference sequence). The CDR3 sequence is 14 residues long. The CDR3 is CAWNRRGVRYGYTF. DNA of the CDR3: TGTGCCTGGAACCGGCGGGGGGTAAGGTATGGCTACACCTTC. The full variable domain, in which reference TRBV30 and TRBJ1-2 provide the parts outside the CDR3, is SQTIHQWPATLVQPVGSPLSLECTVEGTSNPNLYWYRQAAGRGLQLLFYSVGIGQISSEVPQNLSASRPQDRQFILSSKKLLLSDSGFYLCAWNRRGVRYGYTFGSGTRLTVV.

The chain employs TRBV27 and TRBJ1-1; D uncertain. In germline, CDR1 is MNHEY, CDR2 SMNVEV (reference sequence). CDR3 length equals 11 residues. Trimming cost V 3 bases and J 6 bases, with 5 bases left between them. This CDR3 is CASSFGSEAFF. As DNA, the CDR3 is TGTGCCAGCAGTTTCGGTTCTGAAGCTTTCTTT.

The chain uses TRBV4-1 and TRBJ1-1; tentative D call: TRBD1 (5 bases). V lost 3 bases, J lost 0 bases, and 14 bases lay in between. Per the germline V gene, CDR1 is MGHRA and CDR2 is YSYEKL. The CDR3 length is 16 residues. CDR3 bases: TGCGCCAGCAGCCACAACCCCGGGGGGATGAACACTGAAGCTTTCTTT. Translation gives CASSHNPGGMNTEAFF.

The chain is built from TRBV28 and TRBJ1-2; tentatively, D is TRBD1 (5 bases). CDR1 and CDR2 from the germline V gene are MDHEN and SYDVKM. The CDR3 loop spans 14 amino acids. Trimming took off 3 bases at V and 2 bases at J, with 10 bases between the two ends. The CDR3 DNA reads as TGTGCCAGCAGTTTGATTGCAGGGAACTATGGCTACACCTTC. Amino acid sequence: CASSLIAGNYGYTF.

The chain recombines TRBV29-1 with TRBJ1-3; a possible D gene is TRBD1 (6 bases). The germline V gene encodes CDR1 SQVTM and CDR2 ANQGSEA. This CDR3 has 15 residues. The V end lost 6 bases, the J end lost 4 bases, and 19 bases lay between the germline ends. The CDR3 is CSVRPTGGQGNTIYF. CDR3 DNA: TGCAGCGTCCGGCCAACGGGGGGCCAAGGAAACACCATATATTTT.

This chain uses TRBV28 with TRBJ1-3; D remains unclear. Germline loops: CDR1 MDHEN, CDR2 SYDVKM. This CDR3 has 15 residues. Deletions cut 5 bases from V and 4 bases from J, with 15 bases between. CDR3 protein: CASSTSPRRGNTIYF. CDR3 nucleotides: TGTGCCAGCAGTACATCTCCTAGGAGGGGAAACACCATATATTTT.

As DNA, the CDR3 is TGTGCCAGCAGCTTAGGCCCAGGGCCAGATACGCAGTATTTT. This codes for CASSLGPGPDTQYF. This chain connects TRBV7-2 to TRBJ2-3, with D possibly TRBD1 on 5 matching bases. The V gene's germline CDR1 is SGHTA and CDR2 FQGNSA. This CDR3 is built from 14 residues. V lost 1 base and J lost 4, with 9 bases in between.

A word on this clone: Other DNA sequences in this specimen translate into the identical CDR3. This chain links TRBV27 with TRBJ1-4; D is ambiguous. V lost 3 bases and J 0 bases, leaving 2 bases between the germline ends. This CDR3 contains 13 residues. Germline V gene sequence: CDR1 MNHEY, CDR2 SMNVEV (reference sequence). The CDR3 protein is CASSFTTNEKLFF. The CDR3 bases are TGTGCCAGCAGTTTTACAACTAATGAAAAACTGTTTTTT.

This clone came up once. This chain uses TRBV4-1 with TRBJ1-2; D call uncertain. V was shortened by 0 bases and J by 5 bases, with 19 bases between the two germline ends. The CDR3 has 17 amino acids. Germline assignment: CDR1 MGHRA and CDR2 YSYEKL. The CDR3 DNA reads TGCGCCAGCAGCCAAGAAAGGTATATGTTGGGAGCATATGGCTACACCTTC. It specifies CASSQERYMLGAYGYTF.